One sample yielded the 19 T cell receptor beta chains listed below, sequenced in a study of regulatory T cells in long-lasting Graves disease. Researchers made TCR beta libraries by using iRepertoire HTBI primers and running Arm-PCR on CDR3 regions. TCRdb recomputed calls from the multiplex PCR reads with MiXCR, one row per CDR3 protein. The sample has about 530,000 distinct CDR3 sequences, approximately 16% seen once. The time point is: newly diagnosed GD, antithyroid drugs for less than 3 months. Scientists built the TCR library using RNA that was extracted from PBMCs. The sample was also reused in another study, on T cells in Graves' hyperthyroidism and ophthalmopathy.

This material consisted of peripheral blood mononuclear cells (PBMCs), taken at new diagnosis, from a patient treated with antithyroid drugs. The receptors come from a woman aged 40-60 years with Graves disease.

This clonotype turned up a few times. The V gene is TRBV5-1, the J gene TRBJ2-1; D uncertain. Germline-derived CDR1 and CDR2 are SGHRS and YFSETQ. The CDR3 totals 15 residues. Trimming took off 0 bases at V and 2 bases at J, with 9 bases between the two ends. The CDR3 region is CASSLAETTYNEQFF. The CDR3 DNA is TGCGCCAGCAGCTTGGCCGAGACAACCTACAATGAGCAGTTCTTC.

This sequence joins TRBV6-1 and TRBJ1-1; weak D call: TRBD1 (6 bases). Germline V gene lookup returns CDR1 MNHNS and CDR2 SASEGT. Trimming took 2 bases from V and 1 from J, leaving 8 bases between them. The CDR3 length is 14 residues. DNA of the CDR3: TGTGCCAGCAGTGAAAGCAGGGGGAACACTGAAGCTTTCTTT. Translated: CASSESRGNTEAFF.

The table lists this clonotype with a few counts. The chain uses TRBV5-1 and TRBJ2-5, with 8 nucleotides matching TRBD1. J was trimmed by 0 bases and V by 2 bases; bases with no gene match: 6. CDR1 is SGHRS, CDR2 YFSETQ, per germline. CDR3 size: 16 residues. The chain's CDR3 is CASSFTGGDYQETQYF. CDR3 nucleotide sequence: TGCGCCAGCAGCTTCACAGGGGGAGATTACCAAGAGACCCAGTACTTC.

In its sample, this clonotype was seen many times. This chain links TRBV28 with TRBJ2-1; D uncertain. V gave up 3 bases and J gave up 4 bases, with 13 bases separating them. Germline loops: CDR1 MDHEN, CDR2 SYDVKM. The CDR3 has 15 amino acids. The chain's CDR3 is CASSFYGFSYNEQFF. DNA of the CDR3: TGTGCCAGCAGTTTTTATGGCTTTTCGTACAATGAGCAGTTCTTC.

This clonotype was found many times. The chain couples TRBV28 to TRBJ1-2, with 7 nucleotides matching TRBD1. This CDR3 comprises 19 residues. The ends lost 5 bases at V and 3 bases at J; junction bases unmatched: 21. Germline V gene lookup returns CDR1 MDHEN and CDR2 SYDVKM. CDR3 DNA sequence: TGTGCCAGCAGTCCCAGATCCGGGACAGCCAACGGGGTTCACTATGGCTACACCTTC. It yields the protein CASSPRSGTANGVHYGYTF.

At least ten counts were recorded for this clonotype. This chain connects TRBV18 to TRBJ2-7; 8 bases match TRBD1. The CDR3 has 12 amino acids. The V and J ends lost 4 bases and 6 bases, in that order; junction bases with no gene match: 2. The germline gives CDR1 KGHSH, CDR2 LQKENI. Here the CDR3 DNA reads TGTGCCAGCTCACTTGGACAGGGCGAGCAGTACTTC. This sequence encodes CASSLGQGEQYF. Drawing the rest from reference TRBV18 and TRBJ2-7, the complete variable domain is NAGVMQNPRHLVRRRGQEARLRCSPMKGHSHVYWYRQLPEEGLKFMVYLQKENIIDESGMPKERFSAEFPKEGPSILRIQQVVRGDSAAYFCASSLGQGEQYFGPGTRLTVT.

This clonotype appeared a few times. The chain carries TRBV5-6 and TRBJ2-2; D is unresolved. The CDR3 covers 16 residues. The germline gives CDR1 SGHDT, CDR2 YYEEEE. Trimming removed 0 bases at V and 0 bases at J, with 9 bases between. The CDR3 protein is CASSLGYSTNTGELFF. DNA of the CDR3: TGTGCCAGCAGCTTGGGTTACTCCACGAACACCGGGGAGCTGTTTTTT.

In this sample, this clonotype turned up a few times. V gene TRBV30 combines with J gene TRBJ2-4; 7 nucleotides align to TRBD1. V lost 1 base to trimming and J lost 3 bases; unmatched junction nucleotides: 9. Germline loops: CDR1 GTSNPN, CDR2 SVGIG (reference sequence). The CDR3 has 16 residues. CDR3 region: CAWSGAQGESKNIQYF. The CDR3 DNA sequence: TGTGCCTGGAGTGGGGCTCAGGGGGAGAGCAAAAACATTCAGTACTTC.

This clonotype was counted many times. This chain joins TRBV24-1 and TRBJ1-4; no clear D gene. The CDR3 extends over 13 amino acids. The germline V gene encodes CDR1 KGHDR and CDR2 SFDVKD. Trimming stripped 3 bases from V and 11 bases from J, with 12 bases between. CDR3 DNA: TGTGCCACCAGTGATCCCCGACGGGTCAAACTGTTTTTT. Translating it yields CATSDPRRVKLFF.

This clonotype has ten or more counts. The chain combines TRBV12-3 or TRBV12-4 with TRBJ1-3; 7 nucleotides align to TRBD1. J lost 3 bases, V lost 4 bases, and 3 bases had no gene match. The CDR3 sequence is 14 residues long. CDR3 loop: CASSSTGVGNTIYF. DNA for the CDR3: TGTGCCAGCAGTTCCACAGGGGTTGGAAACACCATATATTTT.

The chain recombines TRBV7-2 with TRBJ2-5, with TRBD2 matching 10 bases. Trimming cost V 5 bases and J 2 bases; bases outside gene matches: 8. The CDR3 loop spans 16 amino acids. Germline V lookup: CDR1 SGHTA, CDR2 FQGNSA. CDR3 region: CASSRTVAGGQETQYF. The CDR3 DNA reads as TGTGCCAGCAGCCGAACAGTAGCGGGGGGACAAGAGACCCAGTACTTC. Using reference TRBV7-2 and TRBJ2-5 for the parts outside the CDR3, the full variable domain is GAGVSQSPSNKVTEKGKDVELRCDPISGHTALYWYRQSLGQGLEFLIYFQGNSAPDKSGLPSDRFSAERTGGSVSTLTIQRTQQEDSAVYLCASSRTVAGGQETQYFGPGTRLLVL.

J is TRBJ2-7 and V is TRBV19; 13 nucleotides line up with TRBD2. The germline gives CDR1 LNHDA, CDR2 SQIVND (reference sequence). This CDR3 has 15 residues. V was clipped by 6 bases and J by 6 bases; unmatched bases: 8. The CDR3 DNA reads TGTGCCAGTAGGACTAGCGGGGGGAATTCTGGCGAGCAGTACTTC. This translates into CASRTSGGNSGEQYF.

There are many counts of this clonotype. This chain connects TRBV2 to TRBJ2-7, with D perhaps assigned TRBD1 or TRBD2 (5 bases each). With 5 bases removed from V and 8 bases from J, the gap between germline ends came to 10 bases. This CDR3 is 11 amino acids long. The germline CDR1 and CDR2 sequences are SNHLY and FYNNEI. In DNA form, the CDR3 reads TGTGCCAGCAGTCAGGGACCGAAGCAGTACTTC. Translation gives CASSQGPKQYF.

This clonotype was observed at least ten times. The DNA of the CDR3 is TGTGCCAGCAGTTACTATGGACAATACGAGCAGTACTTC. Translation: CASSYYGQYEQYF. The chain joins TRBV6-5 to TRBJ2-7; tentative D call: TRBD1 (5 bases). This CDR3 region has 13 residues. Germline CDR1 reads MNHEY; CDR2 reads SVGAGI. V was cut by 1 base and J by 4 bases, with 8 bases left in between.

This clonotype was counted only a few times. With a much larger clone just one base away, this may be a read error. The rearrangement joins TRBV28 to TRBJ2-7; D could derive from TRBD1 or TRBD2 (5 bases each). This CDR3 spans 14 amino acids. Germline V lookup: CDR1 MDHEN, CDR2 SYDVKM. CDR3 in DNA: TGTGCCAGCTCCGGGACCGAGACCTCTGGGGAGCAGTGCTTC. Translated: CASSGTETSGEQCF.

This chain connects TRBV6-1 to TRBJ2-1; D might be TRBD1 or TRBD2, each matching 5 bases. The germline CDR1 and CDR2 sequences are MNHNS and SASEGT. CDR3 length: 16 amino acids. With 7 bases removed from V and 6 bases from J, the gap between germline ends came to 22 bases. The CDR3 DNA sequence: TGTGCCAGCACAACGATCGGTGGGGGTTTACTCAATGAGCAGTTCTTC. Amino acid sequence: CASTTIGGGLLNEQFF.

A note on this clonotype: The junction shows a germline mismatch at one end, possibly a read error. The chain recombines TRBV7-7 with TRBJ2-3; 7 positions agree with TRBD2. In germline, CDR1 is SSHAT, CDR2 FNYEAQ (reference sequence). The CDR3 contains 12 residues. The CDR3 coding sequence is TGTGCTAGCAGCCCTCCGGGGGGTACGCAGTATTTT. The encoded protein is CASSPPGGTQYF.

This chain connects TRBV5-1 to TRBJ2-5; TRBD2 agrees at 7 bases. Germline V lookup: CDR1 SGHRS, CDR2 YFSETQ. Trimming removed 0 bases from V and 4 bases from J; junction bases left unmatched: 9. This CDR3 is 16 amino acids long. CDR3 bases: TGCGCCAGCAGCTTGGCCGATGGCGGGGGAGTAGAGACCCAGTACTTC. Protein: CASSLADGGGVETQYF.

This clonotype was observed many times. The CDR3 DNA reads TGCAGCGTTGAAGATAAAGGTAGCAATCAGCCCCAGCATTTT. Translation: CSVEDKGSNQPQHF. This chain joins TRBV29-1 and TRBJ1-5; D gene uncertain. The ends were cut back, 0 bases at V and 0 bases at J, with 6 bases in the middle. This CDR3 is 14 amino acids long. CDR1 and CDR2 from the germline V gene are SQVTM and ANQGSEA.